This T cell receptor beta chain was documented in a study of cytomegalovirus exposure and HLA in healthy donors. Worth noting for this clone: The antigen is not known.

Primers: 60 Vbeta forward and 13 Jbeta reverse. Sequenced by immunoSEQ multiplex PCR; TCRdb stores in-frame clones only, minus some. The table includes more than 100,000 clones, 55% to 75% detected once. Study results and caveats: Among the sequence variants, a highly shared cluster was likely an artifact of sequencing. It was taken for granted in presence/absence analyses that sequencing depth across donors was roughly uniform.

The CDR3 consists of 14 residues. Germline V gene lookup returns CDR1 WNHNN and CDR2 SYGVQD (reference sequence). V was trimmed by 6 bases and J by 7 bases, leaving 16 bases between them. The chain combines TRBV10-1 with TRBJ2-1, with D maybe TRBD1 (6 bases). The sample consisted of PBMCs. The clonotype originates from a man aged 50-59 years in good health and CMV-seropositive. The CDR3 protein is CASSDNRVVNEQFF. The CDR3 DNA sequence: TGCGCCAGCAGCGATAACAGGGTGGTGAATGAGCAGTTCTTC.